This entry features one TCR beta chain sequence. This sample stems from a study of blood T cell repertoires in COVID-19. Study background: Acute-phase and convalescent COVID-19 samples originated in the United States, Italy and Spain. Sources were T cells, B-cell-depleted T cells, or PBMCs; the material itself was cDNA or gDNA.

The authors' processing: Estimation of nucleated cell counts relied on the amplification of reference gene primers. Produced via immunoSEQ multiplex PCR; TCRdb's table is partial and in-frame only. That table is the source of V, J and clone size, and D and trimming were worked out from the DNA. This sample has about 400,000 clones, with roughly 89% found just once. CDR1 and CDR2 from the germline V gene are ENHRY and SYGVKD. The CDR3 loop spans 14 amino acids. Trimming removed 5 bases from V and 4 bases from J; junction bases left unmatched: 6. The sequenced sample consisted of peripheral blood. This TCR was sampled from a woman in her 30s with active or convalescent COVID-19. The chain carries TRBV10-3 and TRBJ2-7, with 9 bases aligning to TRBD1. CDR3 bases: TGTGCCATCAGTCCGACAGGGGGTAATTACGAGCAGTACTTC. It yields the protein CAISPTGGNYEQYF.